This T cell receptor beta chain appears in the sequencing data of a study of fetal regulatory T cell absence and autoimmunity. General observations from the study: Pancreas TCRs were oligoclonally enriched versus cord blood, some clones over 80-fold.

The sample holds a few counts of this clone. Its antigen is as yet unknown. Method: immunoSEQ multiplex PCR; TCRdb's copy keeps in-frame clones and lacks some. The sample comprises around 100,000 clones, about 78% of which are singletons, and 2% rests with the top ten. The V gene lost 8 bases and the J gene lost 5 bases, with 14 bases spanning the gap. The germline V gene encodes CDR1 ENHRY and CDR2 SYGVKD. The CDR3 is 13 amino acids. The specimen sequenced was pancreas tissue. The source of this sequence is a male donor with IPEX syndrome. The chain couples TRBV10-3 to TRBJ2-3, with D perhaps matching TRBD2 (6 bases). The chain's CDR3 is CAIALASEDTQYF. In DNA, the CDR3 is TGTGCCATCGCCCTAGCGTCGGAAGATACGCAGTATTTT.